These 28 T cell receptor beta chains were sequenced from one sample in a study of blood T cell repertoires in COVID-19. Measured with immunoSEQ multiplex PCR; TCRdb has only the in-frame clones, and not every one. The sample lists 220,000 or so clones, 89% seen once, with about 6.3% in the top ten. The sample consisted of peripheral blood. These receptors were obtained from a man aged 55 to 70 who had recovered from COVID-19.

The chain has TRBV4-1 and TRBJ2-3; 9 nucleotides agree with TRBD2. The CDR3 consists of 17 residues. Germline V lookup: CDR1 MGHRA, CDR2 YSYEKL. Trimming removed 5 bases from V and 2 bases from J; junction bases left unmatched: 11. CDR3: CASSKGAGGPITDTQYF. Here the CDR3 DNA reads TGCGCCAGCAGCAAGGGGGCGGGGGGGCCTATCACAGATACGCAGTATTTT.

The rearrangement joins TRBV19 to TRBJ1-4, with D maybe TRBD1 (5 bases). The germline gives CDR1 LNHDA, CDR2 SQIVND (reference sequence). This CDR3 has 14 residues. Trimming took 3 bases from V and 2 from J, leaving 7 bases between them. CDR3 protein: CASSIQGTNEKLFF. In DNA form, the CDR3 reads TGTGCCAGTAGTATCCAGGGCACTAATGAAAAACTGTTTTTT. Supplemented by reference TRBV19 and TRBJ1-4, the full variable domain reads DGGITQSPKYLFRKEGQNVTLSCEQNLNHDAMYWYRQDPGQGLRLIYYSQIVNDFQKGDIAEGYSVSREKKESFPLTVTSAQKNPTAFYLCASSIQGTNEKLFFGSGTQLSVL.

V gene TRBV9 combines with J gene TRBJ1-3, with D tentatively TRBD1 (6 bases). The CDR3 length is 15 residues. V lost 4 bases and J 0 bases, leaving 11 bases between the germline ends. CDR1 is SGDLS, CDR2 YYNGEE, per germline. Written as DNA, the CDR3 is TGTGCCAGCAGCCCGCGGACAGCCTCTGGAAACACCATATATTTT. Translated: CASSPRTASGNTIYF.

This sequence joins TRBV6-2 or TRBV6-3 and TRBJ1-2; the D gene is possibly TRBD1 (5 bases). Germline lookup yields CDR1 MNHEY and CDR2 SVGEGT. The germline V and J ends were trimmed by 5 bases and 8 bases, with 15 bases remaining between them. The CDR3 totals 13 residues. CDR3 loop: CASSQTALGGYTF. DNA for the CDR3: TGTGCCAGCAGTCAGACAGCTTTGGGAGGCTACACCTTC.

The chain employs TRBV5-5 and TRBJ1-5; 9 bases match TRBD1. Trimming took 7 bases from V and 1 from J; bases not matched to a gene: 3. Germline-derived CDR1 and CDR2 are SGHKS and YYEKEE (reference sequence). This CDR3 comprises 14 residues. The CDR3 region is CASGGTGSNQPQHF. For the CDR3, the DNA is TGTGCCAGCGGCGGGACAGGGAGCAATCAGCCCCAGCATTTT.

The V gene is TRBV19, the J gene TRBJ1-6; D is ambiguous. The CDR3 consists of 13 residues. CDR1 and CDR2 (germline): LNHDA, SQIVND (reference sequence). Between the trimmed V and J ends, which lost 0 bases and 8 bases, there was a span of 5 bases. In DNA, the CDR3 is TGTGCCAGTAGTATAGAGGAGGATTCACCCCTCCACTTT. Amino acid sequence: CASSIEEDSPLHF.

V is TRBV14 and J is TRBJ1-3, with D unclear. Between the trimmed V and J ends, which lost 1 base and 2 bases, there was a span of 24 bases. The CDR3 length is 20 residues. In germline, CDR1 is SGHDN, CDR2 FVKESK. The DNA of the CDR3 is TGTGCCAGCAGCCAAGTTTACGGGAATAGACAAGGACCGACTGGAAACACCATATATTTT. This encodes CASSQVYGNRQGPTGNTIYF. The full variable domain, with the rest looked up from reference TRBV14 and TRBJ1-3, is EAGVTQFPSHSVIEKGQTVTLRCDPISGHDNLYWYRRVMGKEIKFLLHFVKESKQDESGMPNNRFLAERTGGTYSTLKVQPAELEDSGVYFCASSQVYGNRQGPTGNTIYFGEGSWLTVV.

V and J are TRBV6-6 and TRBJ2-5; 11 positions agree with TRBD2. The CDR3 has 16 amino acids. The V gene end was trimmed by 5 bases and the J gene end by 10 bases; junction bases not matched to a gene: 15. Germline CDR1 is MNHNY and CDR2 is SVGAGI (reference sequence). CDR3 DNA: TGTGCCAGCAGTACGAGACTAGCGGGACGCCGGGGGGACCAGTACTTC. Its protein is CASSTRLAGRRGDQYF.

This clone was found a few times. J is TRBJ1-6 and V is TRBV3-1 (or the pseudogene TRBV3-2); tentatively, D is TRBD1 (6 bases). Germline V gene lookup returns CDR1 LGHDT and CDR2 YNNKEL (reference sequence). The V end lost 1 base, the J end lost 4 bases, and 11 bases lay between the germline ends. CDR3 length equals 16 residues. The CDR3 loop reads CASSQGAQGYNSPLHF. The CDR3 region has the DNA TGTGCCAGCAGCCAAGGGGCCCAGGGGTATAATTCACCCCTCCACTTT.

This chain uses TRBV21-1 with TRBJ1-6; the D call of TRBD1 is as the table states it, not checked on the DNA. TRBV21-1 is labeled a pseudogene. This CDR3 is built from 13 residues. CDR3 sequence: CALKATGKSPLHF. The CDR3 nucleotides read TGTGCCCTCAAAGCTACAGGGAAATCACCCCTCCACTTT.

The chain recombines TRBV10-3 with TRBJ1-1; 8 bases are shared with TRBD1. There are 16 residues in the CDR3. Trimming removed 6 bases from V and 5 bases from J; junction bases left unmatched: 14. The germline CDR1 and CDR2 sequences are ENHRY and SYGVKD. CDR3 amino acids: CAIRAVDRDRGTEAFF. The CDR3 nucleotides read TGTGCCATCAGGGCCGTGGACAGGGATAGAGGGACTGAAGCTTTCTTT.

V usage is TRBV10-3 and J usage is TRBJ2-2, with a weak D call TRBD2 (5 bases). Germline loops: CDR1 ENHRY, CDR2 SYGVKD. With 3 bases removed from V and 3 bases from J, the gap between germline ends came to 11 bases. CDR3 size: 15 residues. The CDR3 is CAISERLADTGELFF. In nucleotides, the CDR3 is TGTGCCATCAGTGAACGGCTAGCAGACACCGGGGAGCTGTTTTTT.

The V and J genes are TRBV7-2 and TRBJ1-2, with 9 bases that match TRBD1. The CDR3 contains 16 residues. Germline assignment: CDR1 SGHTA and CDR2 FQGNSA. V shed 1 base and J 4 bases; nucleotides not matched to a gene: 7. DNA of the CDR3: TGTGCCAGCAGCTTAGACTCGACAGGGGGGGCCTATGGCTACACCTTC. Translated: CASSLDSTGGAYGYTF. Looking up the rest from reference TRBV7-2 and TRBJ1-2 gives the full variable domain: GAGVSQSPSNKVTEKGKDVELRCDPISGHTALYWYRQSLGQGLEFLIYFQGNSAPDKSGLPSDRFSAERTGGSVSTLTIQRTQQEDSAVYLCASSLDSTGGAYGYTFGSGTRLTVV.

This chain joins TRBV5-4 and TRBJ1-1, with 9 bases lining up with TRBD1. The J segment lost 4 bases and the V segment lost 4 bases, leaving 11 bases of the junction unmatched. The length of the CDR3 is 16 residues. The germline gives CDR1 SGHNT, CDR2 YYREEE (reference sequence). The CDR3 sequence is CASSPRDRAAVTEAFF. In nucleotides, the CDR3 is TGTGCCAGCAGCCCGAGGGACAGGGCGGCCGTCACTGAAGCTTTCTTT.

Of note for this clone: Relative to the germline gene, one junction end is altered; a read error may explain this. V is TRBV3-1 (or the pseudogene TRBV3-2) and J is TRBJ1-1; the D gene is possibly TRBD1 (5 bases). The V gene's germline CDR1 is LGHDT and CDR2 YNNKEL (reference sequence). The CDR3 has 13 amino acids. DNA of the CDR3: TGTGCCAGCAGCAAAGATAGGGGCACTGAAGCTTTCTTT. Translating gives CASSKDRGTEAFF.

This clone was observed a handful of times. This chain joins TRBV2 and TRBJ1-2, with TRBD1 as a possible D gene (5 bases). Trimming shortened V by 1 base and J by 5 bases, and 11 bases separated the two germline ends. Germline-derived CDR1 and CDR2 are SNHLY and FYNNEI. This CDR3 has 14 amino acids. The CDR3 nucleotides read TGTGCCAGCAGTGAAGTCCGCAGGGTTTATGGCTACACCTTC. This codes for CASSEVRRVYGYTF.

The chain employs TRBV5-4 and TRBJ2-6, with 7 bases that match TRBD2. After removal of 4 bases from V and 2 bases from J, the junction contained 6 bases not matched to a gene. The CDR3 has 16 residues. Germline assignment: CDR1 SGHNT and CDR2 YYREEE (reference sequence). Written as DNA, the CDR3 is TGTGCCAGCAGCCTGGGAGGGCCTACTGGGGCCAACGTCCTGACTTTC. This translates into CASSLGGPTGANVLTF.

The DNA for the CDR3 is TGCACTGCTGACAGGGGAGGGGAGACCCAGTACTTC. Residues: CTADRGGETQYF. V and J are TRBV29-1 and TRBJ2-5; D perhaps matches TRBD1 (8 bases). The CDR3 length is 12 residues. The germline V gene encodes CDR1 SQVTM and CDR2 ANQGSEA.

For the CDR3, the DNA is TGTGCCAGCAGTTTTAGTTATTCACCCCTCCACTTT. This codes for CASSFSYSPLHF. The chain links TRBV28 to TRBJ1-6; D not certain. V was cut by 3 bases and J by 8 bases, with 5 bases left in between. CDR1 and CDR2 from the germline V gene are MDHEN and SYDVKM. The length of the CDR3 is 12 residues.

This chain connects TRBV12-3 or TRBV12-4 to TRBJ1-1, with 7 positions matching TRBD1. The CDR3 loop spans 12 amino acids. V trimming: 5 bases; J trimming: 6 bases; junction bases outside the gene matches: 3. The CDR3 DNA sequence: TGTGCCAGCAGTACTGGGACAGCTGAAGCTTTCTTT. Translation: CASSTGTAEAFF.

This clone turned up a few times. This sequence joins TRBV14 and TRBJ2-2, with 8 bases aligning to TRBD1. Germline V gives CDR1 SGHDN, CDR2 FVKESK. The length of the CDR3 is 16 residues. The V gene end was trimmed by 0 bases and the J gene end by 4 bases; junction bases not matched to a gene: 4. The CDR3: CASSQDRGLGTGELFF. The DNA of the CDR3 is TGTGCCAGCAGCCAAGACAGGGGGCTAGGCACCGGGGAGCTGTTTTTT.

Regarding this clone: One end of the junction fails to match germline, which may point to a read error. CDR3 loop: CASSLDRPYEQYF. As DNA, the CDR3 is TGTGCCAGCAGTTTAGACAGGCCCTACGAGCAGTACTTC. The V gene is TRBV11-2, the J gene TRBJ2-7; weak D call: TRBD1 (6 bases). There are 13 residues in the CDR3. Germline values: CDR1 SGHAT, CDR2 FQNNGV.

This clone was observed once. The rearrangement links TRBV4-1 to TRBJ1-2, with TRBD1 matching over 10 bases. The CDR3 covers 16 residues. The V gene's germline CDR1 is MGHRA and CDR2 YSYEKL. J gave up 1 base and V 4 bases, and 6 bases lay outside the gene matches. CDR3 protein: CASSPMGQGHNYGYTF. The CDR3 DNA reads TGCGCCAGCAGCCCCATGGGACAGGGGCATAACTATGGCTACACCTTC.

This chain links TRBV6-6 with TRBJ1-2; no firm D call. Germline loops: CDR1 MNHNY, CDR2 SVGAGI (reference sequence). The germline V and J ends were trimmed by 7 bases and 3 bases, with 15 bases remaining between them. The CDR3 is 14 amino acids. CDR3 region: CASTDPDTHYGYTF. The CDR3 coding sequence is TGTGCCAGCACCGATCCCGACACGCACTATGGCTACACCTTC.

The V and J genes are TRBV2 and TRBJ1-6; D remains unclear. The CDR3 extends over 14 amino acids. Trimming shortened V by 11 bases and J by 7 bases, and 18 bases separated the two germline ends. Germline-derived CDR1 and CDR2 are SNHLY and FYNNEI. The CDR3 sequence: CAGSGSSINSPLHF. DNA of the CDR3: TGTGCCGGCTCTGGGAGTTCTATCAATTCACCCCTCCACTTT.

The chain links TRBV9 to TRBJ2-5, with TRBD2 identical over 8 bases. CDR1 is SGDLS, CDR2 YYNGEE, per germline. This CDR3 has 16 residues. Unmatched junction bases numbered 5, after V lost 0 bases and J lost 1 base. The CDR3 reads CASSVAPSGSQETQYF. The CDR3 DNA reads TGTGCCAGCAGCGTAGCCCCCAGCGGGAGCCAAGAGACCCAGTACTTC.

The chain joins TRBV3-1 (or the pseudogene TRBV3-2) to TRBJ1-1; 7 nucleotides align to TRBD1. Germline values: CDR1 LGHDT, CDR2 YNNKEL (reference sequence). The length of the CDR3 is 15 residues. The V and J ends lost 3 bases and 1 base, in that order; junction bases with no gene match: 5. The CDR3 region has the DNA TGTGCCAGCAGCCACCGGACAGGACCGAACACTGAAGCTTTCTTT. Encoded protein: CASSHRTGPNTEAFF.

The rearrangement joins TRBV6-1 to TRBJ2-1; weak D call: TRBD1 (6 bases). Germline CDR1 and CDR2: MNHNS and SASEGT. V gave up 2 bases and J gave up 9 bases, with 14 bases separating them. The CDR3 loop spans 14 amino acids. CDR3 loop: CASSEQGLSGEQFF. CDR3 DNA sequence: TGTGCCAGCAGTGAACAGGGGCTAAGCGGTGAGCAGTTCTTC.